Listed below are T cell receptor beta chains from one sample, sequenced in a study of CD8+CD57+ T cells in acquired aplastic anemia. TCRdb called the reads again in MiXCR, with one record for every CDR3 protein. The top ten hold roughly 65% of the sample, which has just over 40,000 distinct CDR3 sequences, roughly three fifths seen once. What was sequenced was sorted CD4+, CD8+, or CD8+CD57+ T cells (not recorded which) from PBMCs. The receptor set was obtained from a human donor with aplastic anemia. CDR3s include the opening cysteine and the closing phenylalanine or tryptophan. The D gene is left open where the match is weak. Clone size, where shown, is once, few, many, or a class for clones that have expanded.

J gene: TRBJ1-1; D gene: -; V gene: TRBV28; clone size: few; CDR3 protein: CASSFARTENTEAFF; CDR3 DNA: TGTGCCAGCAGTTTTGCGCGGACGGAGAACACTGAAGCTTTCTTT
J gene: TRBJ2-7; D gene: -; V gene: TRBV7-7; clone size: -; CDR3 protein: CASSEDGTYEQYF; CDR3 DNA: TGTGCCAGCAGCGAGGACGGAACCTACGAGCAGTACTTC
J gene: TRBJ2-7; D gene: -; V gene: TRBV10-3; clone size: -; CDR3 protein: CAISQGLSYEQYF; CDR3 DNA: TGTGCCATATCCCAGGGGTTATCCTACGAGCAGTACTTC
J gene: TRBJ1-3; D gene: -; V gene: TRBV7-6; clone size: few; CDR3 protein: CASFPLGSGNTIYF; CDR3 DNA: TGTGCCAGCTTCCCCTTGGGGTCCGGAAACACCATATATTTT
J gene: TRBJ2-5; D gene: TRBD2; V gene: TRBV20-1; clone size: -; CDR3 protein: CSARDPGTGGETQYF; CDR3 DNA: TGCAGTGCTAGAGATCCTGGGACGGGGGGAGAGACCCAGTACTTC
J gene: TRBJ1-2; D gene: TRBD1; V gene: TRBV5-1; clone size: -; CDR3 protein: CASSLSVTGAYGYTF; CDR3 DNA: TGCGCCAGCAGCTTGTCCGTGACAGGGGCCTATGGCTACACCTTC
J gene: TRBJ1-5; D gene: -; V gene: TRBV24-1; clone size: few; CDR3 protein: CATSAGGIGNQPQHF; CDR3 DNA: TGTGCCACCAGTGCCGGGGGAATTGGCAATCAGCCCCAGCATTTT
J gene: TRBJ2-5; D gene: -; V gene: TRBV29-1; clone size: -; CDR3 protein: CSGATFQETQYF; CDR3 DNA: TGCAGCGGGGCCACCTTCCAAGAGACCCAGTACTTC
J gene: TRBJ1-2; D gene: TRBD1; V gene: TRBV10-3; clone size: -; CDR3 protein: CATNQPGQGAHGYTF; CDR3 DNA: TGTGCCACCAACCAGCCGGGACAGGGGGCGCATGGCTACACCTTC
J gene: TRBJ2-7; D gene: TRBD1; V gene: TRBV5-1; clone size: many; CDR3 protein: CASSTDRVPPYEQYF; CDR3 DNA: TGCGCCAGCAGCACCGACAGGGTGCCACCCTACGAGCAGTACTTC
J gene: TRBJ2-7; D gene: -; V gene: TRBV18; clone size: once; CDR3 protein: CASHTGHEQYF; CDR3 DNA: TGTGCCAGCCACACAGGGCACGAGCAGTACTTC
J gene: TRBJ1-1; D gene: -; V gene: TRBV12-3/TRBV12-4; clone size: -; CDR3 protein: CALGWGGNTEAFF; CDR3 DNA: TGTGCCCTCGGCTGGGGGGGGAACACTGAAGCTTTCTTT
J gene: TRBJ2-5; D gene: -; V gene: TRBV2; clone size: -; CDR3 protein: CASNDPETQYF; CDR3 DNA: TGTGCCAGCAACGACCCAGAGACCCAGTACTTC
J gene: TRBJ2-6; D gene: TRBD1; V gene: TRBV5-1; clone size: once; CDR3 protein: CASSRTGAGANVLTF; CDR3 DNA: TGCGCCAGCAGTCGAACAGGGGCCGGGGCCAACGTCCTGACTTTC
J gene: TRBJ2-7; D gene: TRBD1; V gene: TRBV20-1; clone size: few; CDR3 protein: CRAVDRALPYEQYF; CDR3 DNA: TGCCGTGCAGTCGACAGGGCCCTCCCCTACGAGCAGTACTTC
J gene: TRBJ2-7; D gene: TRBD2; V gene: TRBV6-1; clone size: many; CDR3 protein: CASSSGGTYEQYF; CDR3 DNA: TGTGCCAGCAGCAGCGGGGGAACCTACGAGCAGTACTTC
J gene: TRBJ2-1; D gene: TRBD2; V gene: TRBV25-1; clone size: -; CDR3 protein: CASSAPSGTSGGAYNEQFF; CDR3 DNA: TGTGCCAGCAGCGCACCCTCTGGGACTAGCGGGGGGGCCTACAATGAGCAGTTCTTC
J gene: TRBJ2-1; D gene: TRBD2; V gene: TRBV9; clone size: many; CDR3 protein: CASSPSGGFNEQFF; CDR3 DNA: TGTGCCAGCTCCCCTAGCGGGGGCTTCAATGAGCAGTTCTTC
J gene: TRBJ2-7; D gene: -; V gene: TRBV7-8; clone size: many; CDR3 protein: CASSGGTDYEQYF; CDR3 DNA: TGTGCCAGCAGCGGAGGGACAGACTACGAGCAGTACTTC
J gene: TRBJ2-2; D gene: TRBD2; V gene: TRBV6-5; clone size: many; CDR3 protein: CASSSLAGDTGELFF; CDR3 DNA: TGTGCCAGCAGTTCACTAGCGGGGGACACCGGGGAGCTGTTTTTT
J gene: TRBJ2-1; D gene: -; V gene: TRBV24-1; clone size: -; CDR3 protein: CATSDGAGGEQFF; CDR3 DNA: TGTGCCACCAGTGACGGGGCTGGGGGTGAGCAGTTCTTC
J gene: TRBJ1-6; D gene: -; V gene: TRBV15; clone size: -; CDR3 protein: CATSRVEYNSPLHF; CDR3 DNA: TGTGCCACCAGCAGAGTAGAGTATAATTCACCCCTCCACTTT
J gene: TRBJ1-2; D gene: -; V gene: TRBV10-3; clone size: few; CDR3 protein: CAISVPFRVAIFLCANYGYTF; CDR3 DNA: TGTGCCATCAGTGTCCCTTTTAGAGTGGCTATATTCTTATGTGCTAACTATGGCTACACCTTC
J gene: TRBJ1-4; D gene: TRBD1; V gene: TRBV2; clone size: many; CDR3 protein: CASSTDREATNEKLFF; CDR3 DNA: TGTGCCAGCAGCACCGACAGGGAAGCAACTAATGAAAAACTGTTTTTT
J gene: TRBJ2-3; D gene: TRBD2; V gene: TRBV3-1; clone size: -; CDR3 protein: CASSQRAGATDTQYF; CDR3 DNA: TGTGCCAGCAGCCAAAGAGCGGGGGCCACAGATACGCAGTATTTT
J gene: TRBJ2-3; D gene: -; V gene: TRBV2; clone size: -; CDR3 protein: CASSRTRTSTDTQYF; CDR3 DNA: TGTGCCAGCAGTAGGACCAGAACTAGCACAGATACGCAGTATTTT
J gene: TRBJ1-5; D gene: -; V gene: TRBV2; clone size: medium-sized; CDR3 protein: CASSDVSRLNQPQHF; CDR3 DNA: TGTGCCAGCAGTGATGTCTCCCGGCTCAATCAGCCCCAGCATTTT
J gene: TRBJ1-1; D gene: -; V gene: TRBV19; clone size: -; CDR3 protein: CASSSQGGGTEAFF; CDR3 DNA: TGTGCCAGTAGTAGTCAGGGTGGGGGCACTGAAGCTTTCTTT
J gene: TRBJ1-1; D gene: -; V gene: TRBV7-9; clone size: -; CDR3 protein: CASIQTMNTEAFF; CDR3 DNA: TGTGCCAGCATCCAAACTATGAACACTGAAGCTTTCTTT
J gene: TRBJ1-3; D gene: -; V gene: TRBV27; clone size: -; CDR3 protein: CASSPFGRASGNAIYF; CDR3 DNA: TGTGCCAGCAGTCCCTTTGGACGCGCCTCTGGAAACGCCATATATTTT
J gene: TRBJ1-2; D gene: TRBD1; V gene: TRBV20-1; clone size: -; CDR3 protein: CSARAGQGYTF; CDR3 DNA: TGCAGTGCTAGAGCTGGACAGGGATACACCTTC
J gene: TRBJ1-3; D gene: -; V gene: TRBV2; clone size: -; CDR3 protein: CASSGPSGPLSGNTIYF; CDR3 DNA: TGTGCCAGCAGCGGACCTTCGGGGCCACTCTCTGGAAACACCATATATTTT
J gene: TRBJ1-6; D gene: TRBD1; V gene: TRBV2; clone size: once; CDR3 protein: CASREDGTGSF; CDR3 DNA: TGTGCCAGCCGGGAGGATGGGACAGGGAGTTTT
J gene: TRBJ1-6; D gene: TRBD1; V gene: TRBV6-4; clone size: many; CDR3 protein: CASSDSSGGNSPLHF; CDR3 DNA: TGTGCCAGCAGTGACTCGTCAGGGGGCAATTCACCCCTCCACTTT
J gene: TRBJ1-5; D gene: -; V gene: TRBV20-1; clone size: -; CDR3 protein: CSASAGPGDNQPQHF; CDR3 DNA: TGCAGTGCTAGTGCCGGGCCAGGCGACAATCAGCCCCAGCATTTT
J gene: TRBJ2-7; D gene: -; V gene: TRBV7-2; clone size: -; CDR3 protein: CASSPNRGAGYEQYF; CDR3 DNA: TGTGCCAGCAGCCCCAATCGGGGGGCCGGTTACGAGCAGTACTTC
J gene: TRBJ2-1; D gene: -; V gene: TRBV2; clone size: -; CDR3 protein: CASSEMGTDYNEQFF; CDR3 DNA: TGTGCCAGCAGTGAAATGGGGACTGACTACAATGAGCAGTTCTTC
J gene: TRBJ1-1; D gene: -; V gene: TRBV5-4; clone size: -; CDR3 protein: CASSLEPRTEAFF; CDR3 DNA: TGTGCCAGCAGCTTGGAACCGAGGACTGAAGCTTTCTTT
J gene: TRBJ1-1; D gene: -; V gene: TRBV20-1; clone size: -; CDR3 protein: CSAQPGHVTEAFF; CDR3 DNA: TGCAGTGCCCAGCCGGGACACGTCACTGAAGCTTTCTTT
J gene: TRBJ1-2; D gene: -; V gene: TRBV2; clone size: -; CDR3 protein: CASSELASNYGYTF; CDR3 DNA: TGTGCCAGCAGTGAATTAGCCAGCAACTATGGCTACACCTTC
J gene: TRBJ1-4; D gene: TRBD1; V gene: TRBV7-9; clone size: many; CDR3 protein: CASSLQQGTREKLFF; CDR3 DNA: TGTGCCAGCAGCTTACAACAGGGGACGAGAGAAAAACTGTTTTTT
J gene: TRBJ2-5; D gene: -; V gene: TRBV20-1; clone size: many; CDR3 protein: CSARKGDHQETQYF; CDR3 DNA: TGCAGTGCTCGTAAAGGGGATCATCAAGAGACCCAGTACTTC
J gene: TRBJ2-7; D gene: TRBD2; V gene: TRBV27; clone size: many; CDR3 protein: CASRGGLYEQYF; CDR3 DNA: TGTGCCAGTAGGGGAGGGCTCTACGAGCAGTACTTC
J gene: TRBJ1-2; D gene: TRBD1; V gene: TRBV20-1; clone size: -; CDR3 protein: CSAMTGTDGYTF; CDR3 DNA: TGCAGTGCGATGACAGGGACAGATGGCTACACCTTC
J gene: TRBJ1-2; D gene: -; V gene: TRBV2; clone size: -; CDR3 protein: CASSAGVRGYTF; CDR3 DNA: TGTGCCAGCAGTGCTGGGGTCCGTGGCTACACCTTC
J gene: TRBJ1-2; D gene: -; V gene: TRBV7-2; clone size: -; CDR3 protein: CASSRPTLHGYTF; CDR3 DNA: TGTGCCAGCAGCCGGCCTACCCTCCATGGCTACACCTTC
J gene: TRBJ1-4; D gene: -; V gene: TRBV2; clone size: -; CDR3 protein: CASSGGTTSEKLFF; CDR3 DNA: TGTGCCAGCAGTGGCGGGACCACCAGTGAAAAACTGTTTTTT
J gene: TRBJ1-1; D gene: TRBD1; V gene: TRBV5-6; clone size: many; CDR3 protein: CASSLGDRVQAFF; CDR3 DNA: TGTGCCAGCAGCTTGGGGGACAGAGTTCAAGCTTTCTTT
J gene: TRBJ2-7; D gene: -; V gene: TRBV7-2; clone size: -; CDR3 protein: CASSVAPSSSYEQYF; CDR3 DNA: TGTGCCAGCAGCGTCGCACCATCGAGCTCCTACGAGCAGTACTTC
J gene: TRBJ1-2; D gene: -; V gene: TRBV2; clone size: -; CDR3 protein: CASSELGRGNYGYTF; CDR3 DNA: TGTGCCAGCAGTGAACTCGGCAGGGGTAACTATGGCTACACCTTC
J gene: TRBJ2-2; D gene: TRBD2; V gene: TRBV15; clone size: -; CDR3 protein: CATSRDRLALNTGELFF; CDR3 DNA: TGTGCCACCAGCAGAGATCGACTAGCGTTGAACACCGGGGAGCTGTTTTTT
J gene: TRBJ1-2; D gene: -; V gene: TRBV7-8; clone size: -; CDR3 protein: CASSLRPDYYGYTF; CDR3 DNA: TGTGCCAGCAGCTTAAGGCCGGATTACTATGGCTACACCTTC
J gene: TRBJ1-2; D gene: TRBD1; V gene: TRBV25-1; clone size: -; CDR3 protein: CASSEMGDRQKNYGYTF; CDR3 DNA: TGTGCCAGCAGTGAAATGGGGGACAGGCAGAAGAATTATGGCTACACCTTC
J gene: TRBJ2-5; D gene: TRBD2; V gene: TRBV19; clone size: many; CDR3 protein: CASRGGGKTQYF; CDR3 DNA: TGTGCCAGCAGAGGCGGGGGGAAGACCCAGTACTTC
J gene: TRBJ2-1; D gene: TRBD1; V gene: TRBV10-1; clone size: few; CDR3 protein: CASMHDRERRNF; CDR3 DNA: TGCGCCAGCATGCACGACAGGGAAAGGCGCAATTTC
J gene: TRBJ2-7; D gene: -; V gene: TRBV5-4; clone size: many; CDR3 protein: CASSLWGMDEQYF; CDR3 DNA: TGTGCCAGCAGCTTATGGGGAATGGACGAGCAGTACTTC
J gene: TRBJ1-1; D gene: -; V gene: TRBV29-1; clone size: -; CDR3 protein: CSVGLGSYTEAFF; CDR3 DNA: TGCAGCGTTGGACTAGGGTCGTACACTGAAGCTTTCTTT